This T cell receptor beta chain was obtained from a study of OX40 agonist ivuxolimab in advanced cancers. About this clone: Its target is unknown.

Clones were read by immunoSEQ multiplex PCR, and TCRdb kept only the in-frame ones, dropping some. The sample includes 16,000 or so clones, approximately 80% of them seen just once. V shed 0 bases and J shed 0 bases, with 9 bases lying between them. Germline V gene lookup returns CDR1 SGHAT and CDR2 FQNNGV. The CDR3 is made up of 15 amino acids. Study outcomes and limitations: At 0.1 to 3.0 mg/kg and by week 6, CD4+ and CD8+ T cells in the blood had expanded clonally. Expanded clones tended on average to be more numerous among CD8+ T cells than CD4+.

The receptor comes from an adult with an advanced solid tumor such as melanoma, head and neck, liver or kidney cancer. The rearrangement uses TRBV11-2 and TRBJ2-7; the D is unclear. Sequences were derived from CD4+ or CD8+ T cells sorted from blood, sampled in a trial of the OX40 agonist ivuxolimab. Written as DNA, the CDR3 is TGTGCCAGCAGCTTAGAGGGCAGAAGCTCCTACGAGCAGTACTTC. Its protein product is CASSLEGRSSYEQYF.